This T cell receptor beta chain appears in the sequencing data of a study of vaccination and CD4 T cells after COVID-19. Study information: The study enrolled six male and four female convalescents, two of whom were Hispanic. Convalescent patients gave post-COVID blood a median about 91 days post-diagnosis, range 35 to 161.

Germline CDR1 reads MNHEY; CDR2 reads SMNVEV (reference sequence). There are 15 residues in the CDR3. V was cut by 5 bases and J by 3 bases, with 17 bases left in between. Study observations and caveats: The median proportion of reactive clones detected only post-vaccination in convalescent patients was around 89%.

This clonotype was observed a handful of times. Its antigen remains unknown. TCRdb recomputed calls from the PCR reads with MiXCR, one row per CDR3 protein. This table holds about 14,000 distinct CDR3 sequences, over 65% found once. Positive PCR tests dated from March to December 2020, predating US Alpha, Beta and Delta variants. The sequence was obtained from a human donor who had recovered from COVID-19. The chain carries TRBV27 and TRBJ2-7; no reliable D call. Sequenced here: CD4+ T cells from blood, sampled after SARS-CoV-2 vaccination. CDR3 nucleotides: TGTGCCAGCAGTCTCCCAGGACGGTTTGGCTACGAGCAGTACTTC. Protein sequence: CASSLPGRFGYEQYF.